The sequence of this TCR beta chain was determined in a study of technical replicates of blood from a few donors. The germline V and J ends were trimmed by 2 bases and 2 bases, with 13 bases remaining between them. CDR3 size: 16 residues. Germline V gives CDR1 ENHRY, CDR2 SYGVKD. Libraries were prepared by immunoSEQ multiplex PCR; TCRdb keeps only in-frame clonotypes and omits some of them. Of 50,000 to 65,000 clones listed, 92% are singletons. The sequence derives from a human donor in good health. Some clones in this sample may be carry-over from other donors' samples. J is TRBJ2-4 and V is TRBV10-3; TRBD1 is a possible D gene (6 bases). Specimen: PBMCs. CDR3 bases: TGTGCCATCAGTGAGGCAGGGGATGTGACCAAAAACATTCAGTACTTC. Encoded protein: CAISEAGDVTKNIQYF.